These T cell receptor beta chains were read from a single sample in a study of T cell repertoires in cytomegalovirus infection. One entry per CDR3 protein results from TCRdb running MiXCR on the reads. The sample includes about 300,000 distinct CDR3 sequences, around 10% of them seen just once. The material sequenced was PBMCs. These receptors were taken from a human donor in good health (CMV status not recorded). Some clones in this sample may be carry-over from other donors' samples. Each CDR3 is given with its conserved first and last residue. Fields, in order: CDR3 DNA, CDR3 protein, clone size, J gene, V gene, D gene. The D gene is left open where the match is weak. Some rows have no size entry. The others give once, few or many, or a class for an expanded clone.

DNA: TGCAGTTTACTCTGCGAGCAGTACTTC
CDR3: CSLLCEQYF
size: many
J: TRBJ2-7
V: TRBV20-1
D: .

DNA: TGTGCCAGCAGCTCCCGGACAGTAGCCAAAAACATTCAGTACTTC
CDR3: CASSSRTVAKNIQYF
size: many
J: TRBJ2-4
V: TRBV11-1
D: .

DNA: TGTGCCAGCAGCCCCCGTCAAGCGGATCCCACAGATACGCAGTATTTT
CDR3: CASSPRQADPTDTQYF
size: .
J: TRBJ2-3
V: TRBV9
D: .

DNA: TGCAGCGTGCTCACCCAGGGGGACACTGAAGCTTTCTTT
CDR3: CSVLTQGDTEAFF
size: .
J: TRBJ1-1
V: TRBV29-1
D: TRBD1

DNA: TGTGCCAGCAGCTTAAAGAGGGGGGGCCGCCATGAGCAGTTCTTC
CDR3: CASSLKRGGRHEQFF
size: many
J: TRBJ2-1
V: TRBV11-2
D: .

DNA: TGTGCCAGCAGAGACGGGACAGTGATGAACACTGAAGCTTTCTTT
CDR3: CASRDGTVMNTEAFF
size: many
J: TRBJ1-1
V: TRBV6-2/TRBV6-3
D: TRBD1

DNA: TGTGCCAGCAGCGGAAGGGACGGGAGGGGCACAGATACGCAGTATTTT
CDR3: CASSGRDGRGTDTQYF
size: many
J: TRBJ2-3
V: TRBV7-9
D: TRBD2

DNA: TGTGCCAGCAGCTTAGCGCGGTCGGAGCCCCAGCATTTT
CDR3: CASSLARSEPQHF
size: many
J: TRBJ1-5
V: TRBV7-2
D: .

DNA: TGCAGTGCTATTCAGGGGGCCTACGAGCAGTACTTC
CDR3: CSAIQGAYEQYF
size: many
J: TRBJ2-7
V: TRBV20-1
D: TRBD1

DNA: TGCAGCGTTACACAGGGGCGCGACTATGGCTACACCTTC
CDR3: CSVTQGRDYGYTF
size: .
J: TRBJ1-2
V: TRBV29-1
D: TRBD1

DNA: TGTGCCAGCAGTTCGACGACAGGGCGGGAAGCTTTCTTT
CDR3: CASSSTTGREAFF
size: many
J: TRBJ1-1
V: TRBV12-3/TRBV12-4
D: TRBD1

DNA: TGCAGTGCTAACATGGGACTAGCGGGGGGGCCTGTTAATACGCAGTATTTT
CDR3: CSANMGLAGGPVNTQYF
size: many
J: TRBJ2-3
V: TRBV20-1
D: TRBD2

DNA: TGTGCCAGCAGCCATAGACAGACCCACACTGAAGCTTTCTTT
CDR3: CASSHRQTHTEAFF
size: .
J: TRBJ1-1
V: TRBV3-1
D: .

DNA: TGCGCCAGCAGCTTGTACAGCTCCACCGGGGCCAACGTCCTGACTTTC
CDR3: CASSLYSSTGANVLTF
size: many
J: TRBJ2-6
V: TRBV5-1
D: .

DNA: TGTGCCAGCAGTTACTCGAGATGGGGGTACGGCACCGGGGAGCTGTTTTTT
CDR3: CASSYSRWGYGTGELFF
size: .
J: TRBJ2-2
V: TRBV6-6
D: .

DNA: TGTGCCAGCAGTTCAGGAGACAGGTCTCTAAAGGTAGCTTTCTTT
CDR3: CASSSGDRSLKVAFF
size: many
J: TRBJ1-1
V: TRBV7-2
D: .

DNA: TGTGCCAGCAGCAATCGGGGGGACTCCTACGAGCAGTACTTC
CDR3: CASSNRGDSYEQYF
size: .
J: TRBJ2-7
V: TRBV11-3
D: TRBD2

DNA: TGTGCCAGCAGCCATATAACTAACTATGGCTACACCTTC
CDR3: CASSHITNYGYTF
size: .
J: TRBJ1-2
V: TRBV14
D: .

DNA: TGTGCCAGCAGTTACTCTAGCAATCAGCCCCAGCATTTT
CDR3: CASSYSSNQPQHF
size: many
J: TRBJ1-5
V: TRBV6-2/TRBV6-3
D: .

DNA: TGCGCCAGCAGCTTCGAAGCGAACACTGAAGCTTTCTTT
CDR3: CASSFEANTEAFF
size: many
J: TRBJ1-1
V: TRBV5-1
D: .

DNA: TGTGCCAGCAGCCCCTGGCAGGGGACTGAAGCTTTCTTT
CDR3: CASSPWQGTEAFF
size: many
J: TRBJ1-1
V: TRBV14
D: .